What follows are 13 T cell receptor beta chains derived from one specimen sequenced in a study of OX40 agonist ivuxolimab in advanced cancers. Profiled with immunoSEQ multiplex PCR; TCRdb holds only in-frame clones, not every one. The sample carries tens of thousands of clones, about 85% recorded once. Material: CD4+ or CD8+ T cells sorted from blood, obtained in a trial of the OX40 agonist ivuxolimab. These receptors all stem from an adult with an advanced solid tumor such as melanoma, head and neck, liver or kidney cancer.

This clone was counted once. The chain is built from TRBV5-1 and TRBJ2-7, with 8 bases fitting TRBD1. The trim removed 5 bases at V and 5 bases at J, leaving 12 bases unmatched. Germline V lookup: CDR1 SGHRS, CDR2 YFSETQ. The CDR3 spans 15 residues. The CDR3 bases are TGCGCCAGCAGTCTCGACAGGGGAGAGATCGACGAGCAGTACTTC. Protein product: CASSLDRGEIDEQYF.

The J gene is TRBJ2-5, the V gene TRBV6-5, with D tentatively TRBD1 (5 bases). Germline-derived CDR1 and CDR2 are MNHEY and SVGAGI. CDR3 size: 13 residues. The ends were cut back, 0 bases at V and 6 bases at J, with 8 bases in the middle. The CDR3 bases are TGTGCCAGCAGTTACTCAGCAGGGAAGACCCAGTACTTC. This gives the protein CASSYSAGKTQYF.

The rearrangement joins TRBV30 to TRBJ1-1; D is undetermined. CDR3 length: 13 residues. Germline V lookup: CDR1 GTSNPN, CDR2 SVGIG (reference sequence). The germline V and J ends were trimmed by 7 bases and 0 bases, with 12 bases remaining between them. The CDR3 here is CAYFRNLNTEAFF. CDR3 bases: TGTGCCTATTTCCGAAACCTGAACACTGAAGCTTTCTTT. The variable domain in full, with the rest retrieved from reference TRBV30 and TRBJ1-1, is SQTIHQWPATLVQPVGSPLSLECTVEGTSNPNLYWYRQAAGRGLQLLFYSVGIGQISSEVPQNLSASRPQDRQFILSSKKLLLSDSGFYLCAYFRNLNTEAFFGQGTRLTVV.

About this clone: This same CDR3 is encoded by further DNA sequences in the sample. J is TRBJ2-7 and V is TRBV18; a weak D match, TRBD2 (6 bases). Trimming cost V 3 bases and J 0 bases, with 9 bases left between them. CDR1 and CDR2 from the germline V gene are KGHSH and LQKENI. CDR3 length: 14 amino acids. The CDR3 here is CASSPRRDSYEQYF. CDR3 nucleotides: TGTGCCAGCTCACCCCGGAGGGACTCCTACGAGCAGTACTTC.

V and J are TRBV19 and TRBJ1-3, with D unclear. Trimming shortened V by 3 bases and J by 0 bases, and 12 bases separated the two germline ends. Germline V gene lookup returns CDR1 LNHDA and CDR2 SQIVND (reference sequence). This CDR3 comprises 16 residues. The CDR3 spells CASSIVWQSSGNTIYF. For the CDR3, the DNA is TGTGCCAGTAGTATTGTCTGGCAGTCCTCTGGAAACACCATATATTTT.

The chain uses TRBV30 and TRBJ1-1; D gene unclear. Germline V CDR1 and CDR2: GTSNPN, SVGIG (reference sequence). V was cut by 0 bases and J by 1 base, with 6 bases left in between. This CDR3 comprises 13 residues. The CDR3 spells CAWSVPENTEAFF. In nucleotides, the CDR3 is TGTGCCTGGAGTGTACCCGAGAACACTGAAGCTTTCTTT.

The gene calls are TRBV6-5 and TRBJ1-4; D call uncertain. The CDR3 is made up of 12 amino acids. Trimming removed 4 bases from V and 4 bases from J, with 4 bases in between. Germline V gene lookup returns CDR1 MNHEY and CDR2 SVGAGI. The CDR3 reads CASSSGNEKLFF. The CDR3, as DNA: TGTGCCAGCAGTTCGGGTAATGAAAAACTGTTTTTT.

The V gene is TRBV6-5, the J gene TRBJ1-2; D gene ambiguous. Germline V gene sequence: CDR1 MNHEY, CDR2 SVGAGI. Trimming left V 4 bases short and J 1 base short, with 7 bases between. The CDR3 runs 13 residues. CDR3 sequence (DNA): TGTGCCAGCAGTTCAACGGTTAACTATGGCTACACCTTC. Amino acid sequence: CASSSTVNYGYTF.

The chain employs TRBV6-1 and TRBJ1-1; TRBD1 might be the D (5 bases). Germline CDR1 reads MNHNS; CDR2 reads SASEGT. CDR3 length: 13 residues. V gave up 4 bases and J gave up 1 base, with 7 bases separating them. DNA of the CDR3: TGTGCCAGCAGTGTTGGGGGGAACACTGAAGCTTTCTTT. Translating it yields CASSVGGNTEAFF.

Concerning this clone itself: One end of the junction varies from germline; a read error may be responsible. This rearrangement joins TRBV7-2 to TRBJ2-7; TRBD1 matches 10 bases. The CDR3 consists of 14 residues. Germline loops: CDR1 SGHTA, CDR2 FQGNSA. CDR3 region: CASSTGTGDNDQYF. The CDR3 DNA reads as TGTGCCAGCAGTACCGGGACAGGGGACAACGATCAGTACTTC.

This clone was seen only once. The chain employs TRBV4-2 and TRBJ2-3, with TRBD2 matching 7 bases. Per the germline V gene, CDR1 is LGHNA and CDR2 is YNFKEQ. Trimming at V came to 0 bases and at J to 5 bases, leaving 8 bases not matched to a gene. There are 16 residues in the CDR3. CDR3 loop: CASSQDLEGGRDTQYF. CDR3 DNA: TGTGCCAGCAGCCAAGATTTGGAGGGAGGGAGAGATACGCAGTATTTT.

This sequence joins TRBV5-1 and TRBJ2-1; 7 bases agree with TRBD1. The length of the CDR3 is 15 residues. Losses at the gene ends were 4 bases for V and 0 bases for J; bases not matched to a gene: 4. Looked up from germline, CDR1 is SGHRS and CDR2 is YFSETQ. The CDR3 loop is CASSVPGGSYNEQFF. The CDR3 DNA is TGCGCCAGCAGCGTCCCAGGGGGCTCCTACAATGAGCAGTTCTTC.

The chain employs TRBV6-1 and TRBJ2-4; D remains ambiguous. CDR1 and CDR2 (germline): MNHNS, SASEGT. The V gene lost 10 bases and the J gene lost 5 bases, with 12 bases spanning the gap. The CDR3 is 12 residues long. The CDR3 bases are TGTGCCACTACCTGGACCCAAAACATTCAGTACTTC. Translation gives CATTWTQNIQYF.